The source of this T cell receptor beta chain is a study of identical twins. Study findings and constraints: Twin pairs had excess sharing that was weaker in beta out-of-frame sequences. Invariant populations such as MAIT and iNKT cells could partly muddle zero-insertion analyses. Insertion counts were lower in abundant cord blood beta clonotypes, a trend that memory repertoires did not show.

Concerning this clonotype: Its antigen is still unknown.

V was pared by 1 base and J by 5 bases, with 9 bases of the junction left unmatched. This CDR3 region has 17 residues. TCRdb recomputed calls from the 5' RACE reads with MiXCR, one row per CDR3 protein. The sample consists of 260,000 or so distinct CDR3 sequences, 6% to 8.5% of them appearing once. The data were also submitted as part of a second study, on yellow fever vaccine responses in identical twins.

The sample consisted of CD8+ T cells sorted from blood. The chain links TRBV12-3 or TRBV12-4 to TRBJ2-7, with TRBD2 matching 12 bases. The sequence derives from a woman aged 18-29 years in good health. The CDR3: CASSLGLAGVNSHEQYF. For the CDR3, the DNA is TGTGCCAGCAGTTTAGGACTAGCGGGAGTAAATTCCCACGAGCAGTACTTC.